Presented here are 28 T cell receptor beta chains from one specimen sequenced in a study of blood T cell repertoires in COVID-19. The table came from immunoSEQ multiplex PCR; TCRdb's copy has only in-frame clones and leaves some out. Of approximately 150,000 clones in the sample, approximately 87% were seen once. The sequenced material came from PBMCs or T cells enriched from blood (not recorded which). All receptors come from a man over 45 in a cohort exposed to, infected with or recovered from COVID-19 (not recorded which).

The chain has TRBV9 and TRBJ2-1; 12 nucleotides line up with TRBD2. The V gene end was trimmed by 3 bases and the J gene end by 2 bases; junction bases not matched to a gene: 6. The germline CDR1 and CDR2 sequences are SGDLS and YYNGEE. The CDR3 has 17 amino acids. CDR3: CASSDRTSGTTYNEQFF. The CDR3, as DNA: TGTGCCAGCAGCGATAGGACTAGCGGGACTACCTACAATGAGCAGTTCTTC. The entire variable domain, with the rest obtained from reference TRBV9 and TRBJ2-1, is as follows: DSGVTQTPKHLITATGQRVTLRCSPRSGDLSVYWYQQSLDQGLQFLIQYYNGEERAKGNILERFSAQQFPDLHSELNLSSLELGDSALYFCASSDRTSGTTYNEQFFGPGTRLTVL.

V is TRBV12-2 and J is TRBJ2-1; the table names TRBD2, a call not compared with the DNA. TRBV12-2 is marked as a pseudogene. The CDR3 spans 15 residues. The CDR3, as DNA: TGTGCAAGTCGCTTAGCGCTTGGCCGGGTGGATGAGCAGTTCTTC. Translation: CASRLALGRVDEQFF.

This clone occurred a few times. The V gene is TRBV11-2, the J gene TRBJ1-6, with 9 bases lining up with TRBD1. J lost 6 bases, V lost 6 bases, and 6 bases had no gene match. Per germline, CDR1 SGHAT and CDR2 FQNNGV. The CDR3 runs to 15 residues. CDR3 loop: CASRFRDRVNSPLHF. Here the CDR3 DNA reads TGTGCCAGCAGGTTCCGGGACAGGGTTAATTCACCCCTCCACTTT.

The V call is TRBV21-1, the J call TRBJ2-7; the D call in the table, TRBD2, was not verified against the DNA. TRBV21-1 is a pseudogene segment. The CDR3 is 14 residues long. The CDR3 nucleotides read TGTGCCAGCAGCTGGGAGGTCTTCTGCGACGAGCAGTACTTC. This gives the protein CASSWEVFCDEQYF.

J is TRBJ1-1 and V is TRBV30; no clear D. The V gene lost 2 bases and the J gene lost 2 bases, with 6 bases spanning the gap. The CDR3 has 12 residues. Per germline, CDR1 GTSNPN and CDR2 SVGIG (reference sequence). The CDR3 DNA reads TGTGCCTGGAGTCCCTACAACACTGAAGCTTTCTTT. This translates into CAWSPYNTEAFF.

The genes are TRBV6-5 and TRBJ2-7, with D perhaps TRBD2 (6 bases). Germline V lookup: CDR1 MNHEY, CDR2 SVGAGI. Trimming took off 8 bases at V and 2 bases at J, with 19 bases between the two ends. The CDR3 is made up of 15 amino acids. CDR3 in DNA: TGTGCCAGCGGGGGGACGGGACCCTCTCCCTACGAGCAGTACTTC. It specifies CASGGTGPSPYEQYF.

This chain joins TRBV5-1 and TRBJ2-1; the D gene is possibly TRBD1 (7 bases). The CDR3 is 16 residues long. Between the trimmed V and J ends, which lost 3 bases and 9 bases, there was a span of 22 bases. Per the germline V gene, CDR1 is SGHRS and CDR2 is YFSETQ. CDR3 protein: CASSSGQGGLAAEQFF. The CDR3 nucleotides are TGCGCCAGCAGCTCGGGGCAGGGGGGATTAGCTGCTGAGCAGTTCTTC.

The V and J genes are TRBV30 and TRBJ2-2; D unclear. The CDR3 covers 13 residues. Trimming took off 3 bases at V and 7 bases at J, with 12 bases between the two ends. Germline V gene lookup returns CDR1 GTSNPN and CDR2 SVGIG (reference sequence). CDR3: CAWSLGDFGELFF. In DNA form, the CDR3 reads TGTGCCTGGAGCCTCGGAGATTTCGGGGAGCTGTTTTTT. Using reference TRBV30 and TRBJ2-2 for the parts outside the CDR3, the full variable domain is SQTIHQWPATLVQPVGSPLSLECTVEGTSNPNLYWYRQAAGRGLQLLFYSVGIGQISSEVPQNLSASRPQDRQFILSSKKLLLSDSGFYLCAWSLGDFGELFFGEGSRLTVL.

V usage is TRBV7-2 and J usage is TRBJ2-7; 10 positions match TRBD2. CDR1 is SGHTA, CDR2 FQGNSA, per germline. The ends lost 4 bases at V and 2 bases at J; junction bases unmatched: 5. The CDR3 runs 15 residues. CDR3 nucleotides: TGTGCCAGCAGCTCGGGACTAGCGTTTACCTACGAGCAGTACTTC. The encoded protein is CASSSGLAFTYEQYF.

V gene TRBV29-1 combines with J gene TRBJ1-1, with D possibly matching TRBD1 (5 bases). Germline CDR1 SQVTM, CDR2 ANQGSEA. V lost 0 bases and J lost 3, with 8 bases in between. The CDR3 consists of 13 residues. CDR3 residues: CSVEEGPDTEAFF. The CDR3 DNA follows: TGCAGCGTTGAAGAGGGGCCCGACACTGAAGCTTTCTTT.

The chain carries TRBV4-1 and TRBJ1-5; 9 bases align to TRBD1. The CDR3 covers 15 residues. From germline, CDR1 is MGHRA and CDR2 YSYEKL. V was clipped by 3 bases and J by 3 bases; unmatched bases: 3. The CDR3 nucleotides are TGCGCCAGCAGCCACACAGGGGGCAACAATCAGCCCCAGCATTTT. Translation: CASSHTGGNNQPQHF.

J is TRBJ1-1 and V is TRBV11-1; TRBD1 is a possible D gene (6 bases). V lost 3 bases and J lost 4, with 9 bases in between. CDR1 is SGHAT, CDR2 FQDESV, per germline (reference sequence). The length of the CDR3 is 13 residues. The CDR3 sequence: CASSLGTPTEAFF. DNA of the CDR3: TGTGCCAGCAGCTTGGGGACACCCACTGAAGCTTTCTTT.

The CDR3 DNA sequence: TGTGCCTGGAGTGTAGGCGGGAGAGACACAGATACGCAGTATTTT. Protein: CAWSVGGRDTDTQYF. The gene calls are TRBV30 and TRBJ2-3; 7 bases fit TRBD2. Germline loops: CDR1 GTSNPN, CDR2 SVGIG (reference sequence). The CDR3 spans 15 residues. With 0 bases clipped from V and 2 bases from J, the junction kept 5 bases outside the gene matches.

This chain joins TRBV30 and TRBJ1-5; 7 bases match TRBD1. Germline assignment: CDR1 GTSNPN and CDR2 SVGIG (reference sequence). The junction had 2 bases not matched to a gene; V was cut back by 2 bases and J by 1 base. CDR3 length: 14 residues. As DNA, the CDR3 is TGTGCCTGGAGTAGGGGACAGAGCAATCAGCCCCAGCATTTT. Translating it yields CAWSRGQSNQPQHF.

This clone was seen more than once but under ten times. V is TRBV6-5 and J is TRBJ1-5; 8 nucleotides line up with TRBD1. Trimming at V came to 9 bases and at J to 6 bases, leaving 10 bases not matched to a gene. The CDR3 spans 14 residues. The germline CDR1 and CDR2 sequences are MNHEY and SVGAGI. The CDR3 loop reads CASRGQGEGQPQHF. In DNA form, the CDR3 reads TGTGCCAGTAGAGGACAGGGTGAGGGTCAGCCCCAGCATTTT.

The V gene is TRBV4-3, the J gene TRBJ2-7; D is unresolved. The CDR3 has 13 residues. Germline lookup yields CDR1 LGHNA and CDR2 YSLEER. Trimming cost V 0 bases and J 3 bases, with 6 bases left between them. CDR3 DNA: TGCGCCAGCAGCCAAGACTCGTACTACGAGCAGTACTTC. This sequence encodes CASSQDSYYEQYF.

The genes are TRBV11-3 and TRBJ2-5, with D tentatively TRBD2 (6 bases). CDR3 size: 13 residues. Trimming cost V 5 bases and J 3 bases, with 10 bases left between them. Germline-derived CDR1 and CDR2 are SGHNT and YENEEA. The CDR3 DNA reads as TGTGCCAGCAGCCTCGGCGGGGAAGAGACCCAGTACTTC. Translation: CASSLGGEETQYF.

This CDR3 is CASRAQGSGETQYF. As DNA, the CDR3 is TGTGCCAGCAGGGCACAGGGGTCTGGGGAGACCCAGTACTTC. V gene TRBV6-5 combines with J gene TRBJ2-5; 7 positions match TRBD1. V lost 6 bases, J lost 5 bases, and 9 bases stayed unmatched. This CDR3 region has 14 residues. The germline V gene has CDR1 MNHEY and CDR2 SVGAGI.

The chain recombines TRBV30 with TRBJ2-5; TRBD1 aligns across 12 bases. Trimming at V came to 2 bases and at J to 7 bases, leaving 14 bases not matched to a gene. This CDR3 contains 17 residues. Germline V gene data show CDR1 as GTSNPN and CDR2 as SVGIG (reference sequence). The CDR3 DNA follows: TGTGCCTGGAGTCCGGGACAGGGGGCGGGAAACGTATGGACCCAGTACTTC. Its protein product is CAWSPGQGAGNVWTQYF.

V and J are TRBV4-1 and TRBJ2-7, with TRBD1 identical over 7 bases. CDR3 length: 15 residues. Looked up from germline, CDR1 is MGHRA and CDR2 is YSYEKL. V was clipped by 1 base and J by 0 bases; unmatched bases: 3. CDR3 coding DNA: TGCGCCAGCAGCCAAGTGGGACAGACCTCCTACGAGCAGTACTTC. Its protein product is CASSQVGQTSYEQYF.

The CDR3 coding sequence is TGTGCCAGTAGTGTAGCCGGGACAGGGGATCCCCCCCAGTACTTC. Its protein is CASSVAGTGDPPQYF. V usage is TRBV19 and J usage is TRBJ2-5, with 10 bases identical to TRBD1. V gave up 5 bases and J gave up 9 bases; unmatched junction bases: 12. The CDR3 spans 15 residues. The germline gives CDR1 LNHDA, CDR2 SQIVND (reference sequence).

CDR3 region: CASSLGAAYGYTF. CDR3 DNA sequence: TGCGCCAGCAGCTTGGGGGCAGCCTATGGCTACACCTTC. This chain uses TRBV5-1 with TRBJ1-2; D unresolved. Germline-derived CDR1 and CDR2 are SGHRS and YFSETQ. The CDR3 spans 13 residues. Trimming took 0 bases from V and 4 from J, leaving 7 bases between them.

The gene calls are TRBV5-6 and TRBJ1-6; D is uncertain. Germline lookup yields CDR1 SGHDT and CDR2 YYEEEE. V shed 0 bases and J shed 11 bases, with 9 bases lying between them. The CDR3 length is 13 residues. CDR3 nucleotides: TGTGCCAGCAGCTTGGGACGGGAGGCACCCCTCCACTTT. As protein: CASSLGREAPLHF.

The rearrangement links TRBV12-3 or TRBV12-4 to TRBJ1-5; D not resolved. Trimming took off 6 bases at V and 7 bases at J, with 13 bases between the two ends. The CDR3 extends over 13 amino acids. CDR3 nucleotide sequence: TGTGCCAGCAGCCGGTCTGCGGTCCAGCCCCAGCATTTT. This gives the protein CASSRSAVQPQHF.

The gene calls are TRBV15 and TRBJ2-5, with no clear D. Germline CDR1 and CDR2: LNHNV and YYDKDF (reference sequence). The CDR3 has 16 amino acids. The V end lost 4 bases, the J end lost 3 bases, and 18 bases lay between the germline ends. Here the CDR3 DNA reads TGTGCCACCAGCATGATCGGCGGAATCGGTAAAGAGACCCAGTACTTC. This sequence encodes CATSMIGGIGKETQYF.

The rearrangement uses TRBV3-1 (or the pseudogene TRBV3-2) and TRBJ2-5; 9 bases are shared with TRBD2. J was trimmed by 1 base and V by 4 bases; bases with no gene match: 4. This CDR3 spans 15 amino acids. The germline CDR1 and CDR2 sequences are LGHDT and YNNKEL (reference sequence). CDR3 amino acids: CASSLRLAAQETQYF. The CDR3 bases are TGTGCCAGCAGCCTCCGACTAGCGGCCCAAGAGACCCAGTACTTC.

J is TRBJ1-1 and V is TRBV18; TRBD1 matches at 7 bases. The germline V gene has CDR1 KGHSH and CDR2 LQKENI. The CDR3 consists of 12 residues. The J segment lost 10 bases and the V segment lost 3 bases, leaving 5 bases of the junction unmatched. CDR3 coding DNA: TGTGCCAGCTCACCCCTCTCAGGGGGAGCTTTCTTT. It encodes CASSPLSGGAFF. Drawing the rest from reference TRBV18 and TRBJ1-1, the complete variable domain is NAGVMQNPRHLVRRRGQEARLRCSPMKGHSHVYWYRQLPEEGLKFMVYLQKENIIDESGMPKERFSAEFPKEGPSILRIQQVVRGDSAAYFCASSPLSGGAFFGQGTRLTVV.

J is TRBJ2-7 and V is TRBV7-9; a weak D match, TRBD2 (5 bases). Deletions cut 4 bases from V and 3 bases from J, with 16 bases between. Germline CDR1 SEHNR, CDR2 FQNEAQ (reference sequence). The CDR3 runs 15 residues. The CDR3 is CASSSPTTSGYEQYF. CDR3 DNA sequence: TGTGCCAGCAGCTCCCCCACTACGAGCGGCTACGAGCAGTACTTC.